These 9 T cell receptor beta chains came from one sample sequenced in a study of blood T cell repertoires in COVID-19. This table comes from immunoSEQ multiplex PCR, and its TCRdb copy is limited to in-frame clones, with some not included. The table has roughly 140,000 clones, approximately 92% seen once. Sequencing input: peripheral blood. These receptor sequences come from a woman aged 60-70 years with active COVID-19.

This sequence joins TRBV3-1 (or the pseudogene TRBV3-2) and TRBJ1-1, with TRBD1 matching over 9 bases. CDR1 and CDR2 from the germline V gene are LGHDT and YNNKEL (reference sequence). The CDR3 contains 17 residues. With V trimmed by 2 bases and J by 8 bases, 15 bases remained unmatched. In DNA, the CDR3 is TGTGCCAGCAGCCAAAGGACAGGGGCTAGGCTAGGATTAGAAGCTTTCTTT. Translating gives CASSQRTGARLGLEAFF.

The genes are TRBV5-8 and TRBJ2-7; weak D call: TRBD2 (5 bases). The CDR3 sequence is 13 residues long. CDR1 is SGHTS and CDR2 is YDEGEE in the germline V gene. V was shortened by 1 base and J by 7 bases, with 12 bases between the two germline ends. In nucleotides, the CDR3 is TGTGCCAGCAGCTTGATGGGAGCTGAGGAGCAGTACTTC. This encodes CASSLMGAEEQYF.

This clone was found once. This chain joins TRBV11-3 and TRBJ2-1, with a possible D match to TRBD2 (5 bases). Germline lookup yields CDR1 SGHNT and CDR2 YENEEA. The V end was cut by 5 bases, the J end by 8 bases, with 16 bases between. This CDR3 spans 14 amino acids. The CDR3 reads CASSPVGAGDEQFF. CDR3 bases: TGTGCCAGCAGCCCTGTCGGCGCCGGGGATGAGCAGTTCTTC.

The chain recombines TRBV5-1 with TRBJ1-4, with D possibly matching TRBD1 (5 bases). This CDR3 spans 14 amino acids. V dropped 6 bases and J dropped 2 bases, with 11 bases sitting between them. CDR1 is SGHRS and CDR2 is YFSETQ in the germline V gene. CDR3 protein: CASTLGTTNEKLFF. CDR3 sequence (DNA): TGCGCCAGCACGTTGGGGACTACTAATGAAAAACTGTTTTTT.

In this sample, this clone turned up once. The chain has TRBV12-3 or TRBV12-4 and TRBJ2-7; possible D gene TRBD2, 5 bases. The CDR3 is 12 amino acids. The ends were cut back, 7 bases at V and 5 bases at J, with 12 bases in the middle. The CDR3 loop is CASTRLGDEQYF. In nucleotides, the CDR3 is TGTGCCAGCACCAGGCTCGGGGACGAGCAGTACTTC.

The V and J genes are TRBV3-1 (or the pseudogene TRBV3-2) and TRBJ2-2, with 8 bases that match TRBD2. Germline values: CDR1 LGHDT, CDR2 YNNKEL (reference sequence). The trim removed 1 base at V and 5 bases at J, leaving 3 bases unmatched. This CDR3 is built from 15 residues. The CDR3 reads CASSQVAGFTGELFF. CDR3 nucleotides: TGTGCCAGCAGCCAAGTAGCGGGGTTTACCGGGGAGCTGTTTTTT.

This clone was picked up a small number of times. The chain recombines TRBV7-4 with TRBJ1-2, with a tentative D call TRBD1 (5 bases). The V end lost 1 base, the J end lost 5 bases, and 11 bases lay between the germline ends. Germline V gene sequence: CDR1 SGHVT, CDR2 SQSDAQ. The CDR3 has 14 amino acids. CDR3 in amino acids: CASSLGQGRYGYTF. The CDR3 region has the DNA TGTGCCAGCAGCTTAGGCCAGGGTAGGTATGGCTACACCTTC.

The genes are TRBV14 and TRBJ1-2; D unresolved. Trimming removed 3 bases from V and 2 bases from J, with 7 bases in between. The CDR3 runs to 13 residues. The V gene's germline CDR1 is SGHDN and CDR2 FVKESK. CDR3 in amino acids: CASSHTSNYGYTF. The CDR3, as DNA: TGTGCCAGCAGCCATACATCCAACTATGGCTACACCTTC.

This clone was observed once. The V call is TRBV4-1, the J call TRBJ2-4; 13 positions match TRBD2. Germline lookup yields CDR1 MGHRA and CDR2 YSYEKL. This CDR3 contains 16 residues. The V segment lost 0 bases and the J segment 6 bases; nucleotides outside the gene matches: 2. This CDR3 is CASSQEGTSGTNIQYF. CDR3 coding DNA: TGCGCCAGCAGCCAAGAGGGGACTAGCGGGACAAACATTCAGTACTTC.